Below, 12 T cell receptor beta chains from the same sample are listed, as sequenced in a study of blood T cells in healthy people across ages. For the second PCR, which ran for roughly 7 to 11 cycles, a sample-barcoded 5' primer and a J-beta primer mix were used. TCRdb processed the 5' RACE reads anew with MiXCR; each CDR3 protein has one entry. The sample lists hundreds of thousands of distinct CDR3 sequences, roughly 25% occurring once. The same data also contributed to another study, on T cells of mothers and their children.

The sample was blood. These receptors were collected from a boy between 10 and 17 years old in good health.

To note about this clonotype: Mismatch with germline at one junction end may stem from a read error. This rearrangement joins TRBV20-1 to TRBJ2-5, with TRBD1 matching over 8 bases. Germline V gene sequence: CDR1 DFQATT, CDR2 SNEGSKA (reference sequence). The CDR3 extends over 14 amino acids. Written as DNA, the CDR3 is TGCAGTCTACAGGGGGATGATAACGGAGAGACCCAGTGCTTC. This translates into CSLQGDDNGETQCF.

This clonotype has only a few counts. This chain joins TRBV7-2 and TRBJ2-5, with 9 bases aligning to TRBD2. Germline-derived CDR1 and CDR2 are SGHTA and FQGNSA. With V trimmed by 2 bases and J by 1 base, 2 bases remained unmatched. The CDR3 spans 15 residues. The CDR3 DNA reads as TGTGCCAGCAGCTTATTTAGCGGGGGCCAAGAGACCCAGTACTTC. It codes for CASSLFSGGQETQYF. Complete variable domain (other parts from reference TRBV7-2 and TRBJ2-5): GAGVSQSPSNKVTEKGKDVELRCDPISGHTALYWYRQSLGQGLEFLIYFQGNSAPDKSGLPSDRFSAERTGGSVSTLTIQRTQQEDSAVYLCASSLFSGGQETQYFGPGTRLLVL.

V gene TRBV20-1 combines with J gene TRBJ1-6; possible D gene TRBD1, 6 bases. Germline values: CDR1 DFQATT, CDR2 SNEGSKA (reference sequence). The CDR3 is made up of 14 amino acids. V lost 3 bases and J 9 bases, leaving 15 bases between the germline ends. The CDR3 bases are TGCAGTGCTAGGGGGGGGCAGGGTGGTTCACCCCTCCACTTT. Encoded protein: CSARGGQGGSPLHF.

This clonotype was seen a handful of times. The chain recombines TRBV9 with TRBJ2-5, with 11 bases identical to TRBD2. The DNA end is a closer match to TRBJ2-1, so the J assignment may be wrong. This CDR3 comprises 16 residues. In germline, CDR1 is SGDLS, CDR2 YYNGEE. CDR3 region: CASSVGSGLAANEQFF. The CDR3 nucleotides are TGTGCCAGCAGCGTAGGATCGGGACTAGCGGCTAATGAGCAGTTCTTC.

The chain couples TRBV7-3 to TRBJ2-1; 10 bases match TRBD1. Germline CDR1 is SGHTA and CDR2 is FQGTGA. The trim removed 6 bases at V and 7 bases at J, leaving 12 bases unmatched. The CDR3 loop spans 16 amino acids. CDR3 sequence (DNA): TGTGCCAGCAGTCTTCATACCGGGACAGGGGTAAATGAGCAGTTCTTC. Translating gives CASSLHTGTGVNEQFF.

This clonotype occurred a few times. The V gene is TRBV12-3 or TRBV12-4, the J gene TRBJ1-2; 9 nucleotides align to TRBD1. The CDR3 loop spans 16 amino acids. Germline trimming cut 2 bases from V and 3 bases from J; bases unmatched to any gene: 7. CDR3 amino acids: CASSLWPRDRDYGYTF. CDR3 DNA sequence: TGTGCCAGCAGTTTATGGCCGCGGGACAGGGACTATGGCTACACCTTC.

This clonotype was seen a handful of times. The CDR3 sequence is CSALYNEQFF. CDR3 nucleotides: TGCAGTGCGCTGTACAATGAGCAGTTCTTC. The chain carries TRBV20-1 and TRBJ2-1, with unresolved D. In germline, CDR1 is DFQATT, CDR2 SNEGSKA (reference sequence). The ends were cut back, 6 bases at V and 4 bases at J, with 4 bases in the middle. The CDR3 covers 10 residues.

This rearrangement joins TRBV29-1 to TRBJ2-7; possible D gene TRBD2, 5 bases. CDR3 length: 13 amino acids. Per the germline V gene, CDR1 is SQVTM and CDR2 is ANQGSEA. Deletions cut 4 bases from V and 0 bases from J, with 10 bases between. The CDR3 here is CSVVDGLSYEQYF. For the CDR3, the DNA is TGCAGCGTTGTAGACGGACTCTCCTACGAGCAGTACTTC.

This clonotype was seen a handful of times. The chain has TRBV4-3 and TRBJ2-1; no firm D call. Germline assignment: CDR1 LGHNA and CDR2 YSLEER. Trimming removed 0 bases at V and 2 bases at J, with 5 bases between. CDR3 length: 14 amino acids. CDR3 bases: TGCGCCAGCAGCCAAGATCGACCCTACAATGAGCAGTTCTTC. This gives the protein CASSQDRPYNEQFF.

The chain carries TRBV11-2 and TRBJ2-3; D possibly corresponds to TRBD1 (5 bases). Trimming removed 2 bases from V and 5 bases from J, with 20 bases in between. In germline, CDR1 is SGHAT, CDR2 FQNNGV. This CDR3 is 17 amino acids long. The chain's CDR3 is CASSLRPLGLHKDTQYF. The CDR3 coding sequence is TGTGCCAGCAGCTTAAGGCCCCTGGGGCTTCACAAAGATACGCAGTATTTT.

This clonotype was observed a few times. CDR3 protein: CASSPGTVSGEQYF. In DNA form, the CDR3 reads TGTGCCAGCAGCCCCGGGACGGTTTCGGGCGAGCAGTACTTC. J is TRBJ2-7 and V is TRBV7-3; possibly TRBD1 or TRBD2 for D (5 bases each). The CDR3 is 14 amino acids. CDR1 and CDR2 from the germline V gene are SGHTA and FQGTGA. The V and J ends lost 5 bases and 6 bases respectively, with 17 bases between them.

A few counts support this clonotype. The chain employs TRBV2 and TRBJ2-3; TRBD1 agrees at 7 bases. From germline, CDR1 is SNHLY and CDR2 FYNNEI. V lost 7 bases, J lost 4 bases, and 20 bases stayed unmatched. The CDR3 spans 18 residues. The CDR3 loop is CASTEQVPETGAADTQYF. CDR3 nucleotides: TGTGCCAGCACCGAACAGGTCCCCGAAACAGGGGCGGCAGATACGCAGTATTTT.